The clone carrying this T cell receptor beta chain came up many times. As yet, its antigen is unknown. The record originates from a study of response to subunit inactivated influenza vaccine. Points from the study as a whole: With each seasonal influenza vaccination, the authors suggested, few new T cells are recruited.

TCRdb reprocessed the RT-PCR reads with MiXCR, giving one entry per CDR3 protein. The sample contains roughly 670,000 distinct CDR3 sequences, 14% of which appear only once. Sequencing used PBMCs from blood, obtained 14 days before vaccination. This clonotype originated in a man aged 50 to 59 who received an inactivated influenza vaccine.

CDR3 in DNA: TGTGCCAGCAGCTCGAAGCGGGAGAGCACAGATACGCAGTATTTT. Translating gives CASSSKRESTDTQYF. V is TRBV7-3 and J is TRBJ2-3, with 8 bases fitting TRBD2. The CDR3 has 15 residues. CDR1 SGHTA and CDR2 FQGTGA come from the germline V gene. V dropped 4 bases and J dropped 0; count of bases not matched to a gene: 3.